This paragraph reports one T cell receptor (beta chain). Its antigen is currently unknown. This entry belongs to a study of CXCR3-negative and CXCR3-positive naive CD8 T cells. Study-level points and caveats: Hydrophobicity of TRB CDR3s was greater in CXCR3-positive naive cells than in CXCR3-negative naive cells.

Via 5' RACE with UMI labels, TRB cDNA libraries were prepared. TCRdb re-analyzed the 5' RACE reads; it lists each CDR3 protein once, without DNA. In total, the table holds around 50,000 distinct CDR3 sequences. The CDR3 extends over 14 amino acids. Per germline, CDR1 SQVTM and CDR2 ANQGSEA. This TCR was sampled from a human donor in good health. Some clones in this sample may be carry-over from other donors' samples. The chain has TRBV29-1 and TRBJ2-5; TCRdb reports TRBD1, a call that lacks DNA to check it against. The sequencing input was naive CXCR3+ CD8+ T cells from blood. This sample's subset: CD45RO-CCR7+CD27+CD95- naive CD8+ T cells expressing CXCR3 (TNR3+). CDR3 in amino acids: CSVPPGHPEENQYF.